This T cell receptor beta chain comes out of a study of long-term antiretroviral therapy in people with HIV. A note on this clone: Its antigen is undetermined.

None of the participants with HIV were treated outside the United States. At the survey level, the v3.0 immunoSEQ assay was run. Assay used: immunoSEQ multiplex PCR; TCRdb lists only in-frame clones, some missing. The sample lists about 30,000 clones, approximately 92% occurring once. General observations from the study: The range of CDR3 lengths in HIV repertoires proved narrower than that found in controls. There were no data on ART adherence, viral resistance or therapy changes, a gap that limits inferences about post-ART repertoire changes.

The CDR3 sequence is 13 residues long. Trimming took 3 bases from V and 3 from J, leaving 9 bases between them. The germline V gene encodes CDR1 MGHRA and CDR2 YSYEKL. This sequence was found in a woman aged 40 to 55 with HIV. The source was unsorted PBMCs, collected more than 5 years after starting antiretroviral therapy. This chain uses TRBV4-1 with TRBJ2-7; perhaps TRBD1 as D (5 bases). The CDR3 is CASSHSRDYEQYF. The CDR3 DNA follows: TGCGCCAGCAGCCATTCCAGGGACTACGAGCAGTACTTC.